The 18 T cell receptor beta chains presented below share a single source sample, sequenced in a study of OX40 agonist ivuxolimab in advanced cancers. Library construction relied on the immunoSEQ multiplex PCR assay. TCRdb re-hosts the immuneACCESS table, in-frame sequences only. Its copies lack some clones; in the studies checked, an unresolved V gene accounts for under half of them, and the cause for the rest is not known. The sample table holds approximately 54,000 clones, of which around 90% were seen once. In total, the top ten clones hold 8.7% of the sample. The specimen comprised CD4+ or CD8+ T cells sorted from blood, sampled in a trial of the OX40 agonist ivuxolimab. The receptors were gathered from an adult with an advanced solid tumor such as melanoma, head and neck, liver or kidney cancer.

The chain joins TRBV29-1 to TRBJ2-3; D perhaps matches TRBD2 (5 bases). V was cut by 1 base and J by 1 base, with 15 bases left in between. Germline CDR1 reads SQVTM; CDR2 reads ANQGSEA. CDR3 length: 16 residues. DNA of the CDR3: TGCAGCGTTGAAGCGCCGTTGGACTGGGGCACAGATACGCAGTATTTT. Encoded protein: CSVEAPLDWGTDTQYF.

The chain has TRBV7-6 and TRBJ1-1, with 8 bases fitting TRBD1. V dropped 5 bases and J dropped 6; count of bases not matched to a gene: 17. The CDR3 spans 17 residues. In germline, CDR1 is SGHVS, CDR2 FNYEAQ. In nucleotides, the CDR3 is TGTGCCAGCAGCCTCCGGACAGGGCAGGTTTGGGGGTCTGAAGCTTTCTTT. Translating gives CASSLRTGQVWGSEAFF.

V is TRBV27 and J is TRBJ2-3; no reliable D call. The ends were cut back, 2 bases at V and 1 base at J, with 13 bases in the middle. The CDR3 has 16 amino acids. Germline V gene data show CDR1 as MNHEY and CDR2 as SMNVEV (reference sequence). The CDR3 spells CASSLASLPGTDTQYF. In nucleotides, the CDR3 is TGTGCCAGCAGTTTAGCCTCCCTTCCAGGCACAGATACGCAGTATTTT.

CDR3 amino acids: CAWSRYDRVIQETQYF. CDR3 nucleotide sequence: TGTGCCTGGAGTCGTTATGACAGGGTCATCCAAGAGACCCAGTACTTC. The V gene is TRBV30, the J gene TRBJ2-5; 7 nucleotides line up with TRBD1. Germline lookup yields CDR1 GTSNPN and CDR2 SVGIG (reference sequence). J lost 1 base, V lost 2 bases, and 10 bases had no gene match. The CDR3 extends over 16 amino acids.

The J gene is TRBJ2-7, the V gene TRBV5-6; D may be TRBD1 (6 bases). The CDR3 length is 16 residues. The germline V gene has CDR1 SGHDT and CDR2 YYEEEE. Trimming stripped 0 bases from V and 5 bases from J, with 18 bases between. As DNA, the CDR3 is TGTGCCAGCAGCTTGGCACTCTTAGGGGGTTTCCACGAGCAGTACTTC. Translation gives CASSLALLGGFHEQYF.

Judged by abundance, this clone is medium-sized. The gene calls are TRBV6-1 and TRBJ2-7, with 9 bases lining up with TRBD2. Germline values: CDR1 MNHNS, CDR2 SASEGT. The CDR3 extends over 15 amino acids. V shed 3 bases and J 1 base; nucleotides not matched to a gene: 4. CDR3 sequence reads: CASSETSGSSYEQYF. The CDR3 DNA reads as TGTGCCAGCAGTGAGACTAGCGGAAGTTCCTACGAGCAGTACTTC.

The chain joins TRBV5-1 to TRBJ2-1, with 8 bases lining up with TRBD1. This CDR3 comprises 17 residues. Germline V gene data show CDR1 as SGHRS and CDR2 as YFSETQ. J gave up 12 bases and V 5 bases, and 22 bases lay outside the gene matches. CDR3 sequence (DNA): TGCGCCAGCAGAAGTAGGGAACCGGGACAGGCCCCATTTAGGCAGTTCTTC. Translated: CASRSREPGQAPFRQFF.

V and J are TRBV4-1 and TRBJ1-2; possibly TRBD1 for D (6 bases). CDR1 and CDR2 (germline): MGHRA, YSYEKL. The CDR3 runs 14 residues. The V end lost 0 bases, the J end lost 8 bases, and 13 bases lay between the germline ends. This CDR3 reads CASSQDLGGGGYTF. The CDR3 region has the DNA TGCGCCAGCAGCCAAGATCTTGGGGGGGGCGGCTACACCTTC.

The rearrangement uses TRBV4-3 and TRBJ2-7, with TRBD2 matching over 13 bases. Germline V gene sequence: CDR1 LGHNA, CDR2 YSLEER. Trimming at V came to 6 bases and at J to 0 bases, leaving 5 bases not matched to a gene. The CDR3 totals 16 residues. CDR3 loop: CASSPTSGRPSYEQYF. Here the CDR3 DNA reads TGCGCCAGCAGTCCGACTAGCGGGAGGCCCTCCTACGAGCAGTACTTC.

This chain connects TRBV5-4 to TRBJ1-1, with 8 nucleotides matching TRBD1. After removal of 4 bases from V and 4 bases from J, the junction contained 9 bases not matched to a gene. This CDR3 comprises 15 residues. CDR1 and CDR2 (germline): SGHNT, YYREEE (reference sequence). The chain's CDR3 is CASSPEGTGGTEAFF. In nucleotides, the CDR3 is TGTGCCAGCAGCCCGGAGGGGACAGGCGGCACTGAAGCTTTCTTT. Looking up the rest from reference TRBV5-4 and TRBJ1-1 gives the full variable domain: ETGVTQSPTHLIKTRGQQVTLRCSSQSGHNTVSWYQQALGQGPQFIFQYYREEENGRGNFPPRFSGLQFPNYSSELNVNALELDDSALYLCASSPEGTGGTEAFFGQGTRLTVV.

The chain combines TRBV4-3 with TRBJ2-7; weak D call: TRBD1 (6 bases). There are 16 residues in the CDR3. V was clipped by 0 bases and J by 2 bases, with 14 bases between them. Germline V CDR1 and CDR2: LGHNA, YSLEER. CDR3 sequence reads: CASSQDFTGPAYEQYF. The DNA of the CDR3 is TGCGCCAGCAGCCAAGATTTTACAGGGCCTGCCTACGAGCAGTACTTC.

The CDR3 loop is CASSVEGGTEAFF. CDR3 bases: TGTGCCAGCAGCGTCGAAGGGGGCACTGAAGCTTTCTTT. The rearrangement uses TRBV9 and TRBJ1-1; TRBD1 is a possible D gene (6 bases). This CDR3 is 13 amino acids long. Looked up from germline, CDR1 is SGDLS and CDR2 is YYNGEE. Trimming removed 2 bases at V and 4 bases at J, with 9 bases between.

The chain has TRBV7-8 and TRBJ2-7; 9 bases agree with TRBD2. The CDR3 extends over 14 amino acids. V trimming: 5 bases; J trimming: 4 bases; junction bases outside the gene matches: 6. Germline CDR1 reads SGHVS; CDR2 reads FQNEAQ. CDR3 protein: CASSVTSGAYEQYF. The CDR3 DNA follows: TGTGCCAGCAGCGTGACTAGCGGAGCATACGAGCAGTACTTC.

This clone rates as medium-sized. The chain carries TRBV9 and TRBJ1-2; D call uncertain. This CDR3 spans 15 amino acids. Germline CDR1 is SGDLS and CDR2 is YYNGEE. Trimming cost V 0 bases and J 0 bases, with 9 bases left between them. CDR3 sequence (DNA): TGTGCCAGCAGCGTAGCTGGGGTCCCTAACTATGGCTACACCTTC. This gives the protein CASSVAGVPNYGYTF.

The J gene is TRBJ2-5, the V gene TRBV27; TRBD1 is a possible D gene (6 bases). Trimming left V 5 bases short and J 5 bases short, with 18 bases between. The CDR3 runs 15 residues. Germline lookup yields CDR1 MNHEY and CDR2 SMNVEV (reference sequence). CDR3 residues: CASSPAGTPGETQYF. In DNA form, the CDR3 reads TGTGCCAGCAGTCCCGCCGGGACACCTGGGGAGACCCAGTACTTC.

The genes are TRBV7-8 and TRBJ2-7; 10 bases align to TRBD2. Germline V CDR1 and CDR2: SGHVS, FQNEAQ. After removal of 7 bases from V and 4 bases from J, the junction contained 13 bases not matched to a gene. CDR3 length: 16 amino acids. The CDR3 DNA reads as TGTGCCAGCACCCAATACGCGGGACTAGCGTTGTACGAGCAGTACTTC. Translated, it gives CASTQYAGLALYEQYF.

The chain has TRBV5-1 and TRBJ2-3, with 14 nucleotides matching TRBD2. Germline V gene data show CDR1 as SGHRS and CDR2 as YFSETQ. J gave up 4 bases and V 5 bases, and 15 bases lay outside the gene matches. The CDR3 is made up of 19 amino acids. CDR3 sequence: CASSSSGLAGDEWADTQYF. The CDR3 DNA reads as TGCGCCAGCAGTTCGTCGGGACTAGCGGGAGACGAATGGGCAGATACGCAGTATTTT.

The chain recombines TRBV6-1 with TRBJ2-5; a weak D match, TRBD1 (5 bases). The V end lost 1 base, the J end lost 2 bases, and 11 bases lay between the germline ends. The CDR3 sequence is 15 residues long. The germline V gene encodes CDR1 MNHNS and CDR2 SASEGT. The CDR3 sequence is CASSEGAGSQETQYF. The CDR3 nucleotides are TGTGCCAGCAGTGAAGGAGCAGGGTCACAAGAGACCCAGTACTTC.